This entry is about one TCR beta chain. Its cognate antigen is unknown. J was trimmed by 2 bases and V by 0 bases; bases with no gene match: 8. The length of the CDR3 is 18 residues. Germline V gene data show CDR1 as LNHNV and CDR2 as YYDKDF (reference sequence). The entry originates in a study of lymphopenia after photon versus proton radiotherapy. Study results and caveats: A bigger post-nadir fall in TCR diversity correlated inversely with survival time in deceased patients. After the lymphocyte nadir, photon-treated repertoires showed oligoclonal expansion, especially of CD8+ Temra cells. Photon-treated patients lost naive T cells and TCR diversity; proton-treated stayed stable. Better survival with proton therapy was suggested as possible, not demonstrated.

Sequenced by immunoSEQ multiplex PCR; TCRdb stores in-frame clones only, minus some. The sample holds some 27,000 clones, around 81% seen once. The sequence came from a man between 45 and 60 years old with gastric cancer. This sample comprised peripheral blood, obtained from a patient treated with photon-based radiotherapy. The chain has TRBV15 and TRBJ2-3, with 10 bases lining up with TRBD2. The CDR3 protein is CATSRDFSGGTNTDTQYF. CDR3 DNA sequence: TGTGCCACCAGCAGAGATTTTAGCGGGGGGACCAACACAGATACGCAGTATTTT.